Listed below are T cell receptor beta chains from one sample, sequenced in a study of tumor-infiltrating lymphocytes in primary liver carcinoma. MiXCR, run by TCRdb on the multiplex PCR reads, gives a single entry per CDR3 protein. The sample has about 100,000 distinct CDR3 sequences, around 70% seen once. Sequences were obtained from tumor-adjacent normal liver tissue. The receptors shown here come from a man aged 40-49 years with primary liver carcinoma and hepatitis B virus infection. Each CDR3 is given with its conserved first and last residue. A D gene is named only where the DNA matches it firmly. The listing skips clone size in some rows; elsewhere it reads once, few, many or a size class.

D	J	V	size	DNA	CDR3
.	TRBJ2-1	TRBV5-1	.	TGCGCCAGCAGCCCCACTTGGGCTGTAAACAATGAGCAGTTTTTC	CASSPTWAVNNEQFF
.	TRBJ2-2	TRBV7-9	.	TGTGCCAGCAGCGACCTCAGACAGTATGGAAAGACCGGGGAGCTGTTTTTT	CASSDLRQYGKTGELFF
.	TRBJ2-1	TRBV6-5	.	TGTGCCACCAGTTACTCGAGGGGGGTGTGTCATGAGCAGTTCTTC	CATSYSRGVCHEQFF
.	TRBJ2-1	TRBV6-2/TRBV6-3	.	TGTGTCAGCAGTTATGCTGGGACATTTTACAATGAGCAGTTCTTC	CVSSYAGTFYNEQFF
.	TRBJ2-1	TRBV6-2/TRBV6-3	many	TGTGCCAGCGACACAGGGTATGAGCAGTTCTTC	CASDTGYEQFF
.	TRBJ2-3	TRBV28	.	TGTGCCAGCACCCCGACCCAGCAGTATAGGACAGATACGCAGTATTTT	CASTPTQQYRTDTQYF
.	TRBJ1-4	TRBV29-1	.	TGTAGCGTCCTGGTCGGCTATAATGAAAAACAGTTTTTT	CSVLVGYNEKQFF
.	TRBJ1-2	TRBV12-3/TRBV12-4	many	TGTGCCAGCAGTCTTCTCGGCGATGGCTACACCTTC	CASSLLGDGYTF
TRBD1	TRBJ2-7	TRBV6-5	.	TGTGCCAGCAGGGACAGGTCTGACGAGCAGTACTTC	CASRDRSDEQYF
.	TRBJ1-1	TRBV10-3	many	TGTGCCATCATTCCGGACAGTAGCACTGAAGCTTTCTTT	CAIIPDSSTEAFF
TRBD2	TRBJ2-1	TRBV11-2	.	TGTGCCAGAAGCTTAGTGGCGGGAGGGCAATCTGAGCAGTTCTTC	CARSLVAGGQSEQFF
.	TRBJ2-3	TRBV11-2	.	TGTGCCAGCAGCTTGTGGGGGGGCAATCGGCCCCAGTATTTT	CASSLWGGNRPQYF
.	TRBJ2-7	TRBV11-2	.	TGTGCCAGCAGCTTAGTTCTACAGGGGGGGAGACCTTCCTACAAGCAGTACTTC	CASSLVLQGGRPSYKQYF
.	TRBJ2-7	TRBV11-2	.	TGTGCCAGCAGCCTCGGTGGGACTCTACCCTACGGGCAATACTTC	CASSLGGTLPYGQYF
.	TRBJ2-1	TRBV7-9	.	TGTGCCAACAGCTTAGTAGAGACGGCTGAGCAGTTCTTC	CANSLVETAEQFF
.	TRBJ2-2	TRBV11-2	.	TGTGCCAGAAGCTTAGGCAGGGCGAACACCGGGGAGTTGTTTTTT	CARSLGRANTGELFF
.	TRBJ2-1	TRBV30	.	TGTGCCTGGAGCTCCTATGGAAGTGAGCAGTTCTTC	CAWSSYGSEQFF